This T cell receptor beta chain was sequenced in a study of cytomegalovirus exposure and HLA in healthy donors. Study-level information: Earlier sequencing of some 190 million T cells yielded nearly 120 million unique TCR beta sequences.

Germline V gene lookup returns CDR1 SGHDN and CDR2 FVKESK. The V end lost 4 bases, the J end lost 0 bases, and 13 bases lay between the germline ends. This CDR3 is 16 amino acids long. Concerning this clone: Antigen unknown.

PCR used 60 Vbeta primers and 13 Jbeta primers. The assay was immunoSEQ multiplex PCR, and TCRdb's table has in-frame clones only and misses some. This sample carries some 80,000 clones, about 80% of them seen once, and the ten largest clones take 3% to 3.5%. Notes on the study in general: Most TCR sequences proved rare, with some public TCRs found in many donors. The study listed some 160 cytomegalovirus-associated TCR beta chains. Prediction of most subjects' HLA-A and HLA-B alleles by TCR beta sequences was reportedly accurate.

The specimen sequenced was PBMCs. This rearrangement joins TRBV14 to TRBJ1-3, with D uncertain. The TCR sequence derives from a man over 45 in good health and CMV-seronegative. CDR3 sequence (DNA): TGTGCCAGCAGCCCCCTAAGCGGAACCTCTGGAAACACCATATATTTT. It specifies CASSPLSGTSGNTIYF.